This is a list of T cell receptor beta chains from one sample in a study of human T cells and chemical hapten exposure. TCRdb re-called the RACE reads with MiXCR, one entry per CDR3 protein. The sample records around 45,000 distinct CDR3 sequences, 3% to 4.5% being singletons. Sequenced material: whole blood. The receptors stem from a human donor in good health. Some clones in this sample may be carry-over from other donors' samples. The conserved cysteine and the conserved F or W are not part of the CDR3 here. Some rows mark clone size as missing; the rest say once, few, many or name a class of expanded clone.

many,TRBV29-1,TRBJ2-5,SVRDSERKETQY
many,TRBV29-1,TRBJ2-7,SVEDLSYEQY
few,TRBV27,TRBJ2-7,ASRLRGRDEQY
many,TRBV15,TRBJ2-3,ATSYEAGGTDTQY
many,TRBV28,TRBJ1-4,ASRALRKGTNEKLF
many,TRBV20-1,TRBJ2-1,SASRTSGPNEQF
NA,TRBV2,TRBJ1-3,ASSEDRSGNTIY
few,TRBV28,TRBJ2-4,ASRTGRAEAKNIQY
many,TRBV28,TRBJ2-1,VIRGVSDIEQF
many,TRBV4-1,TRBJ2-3,ATRLAGSTDTQY
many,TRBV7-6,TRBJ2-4,ASSLGPGKNIQY
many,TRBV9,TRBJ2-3,ASSPRKLAAVDTQY
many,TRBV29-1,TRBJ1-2,SVDPGDYGYT
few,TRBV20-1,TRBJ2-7,SASTRTQY
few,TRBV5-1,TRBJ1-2,ASSPTSGTGNYGYT
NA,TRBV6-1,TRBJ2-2,ASSVPEGGDTGELF
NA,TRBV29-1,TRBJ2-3,SAQTDRGTDTQY
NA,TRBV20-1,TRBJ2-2,SAARYSGTGELF
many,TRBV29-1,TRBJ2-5,SVGEGGVGRETQY